A selection of T cell receptor beta chains follows, all from one sample in a study of somatic mutations in cytotoxic T cells in rheumatoid arthritis. Measured with immunoSEQ multiplex PCR; TCRdb has only the in-frame clones, and not every one. Of approximately 25,000 clones listed, 70% to 85% are singletons. The sample consisted of CD8+ T cells sorted from blood. Every receptor here comes from a woman under 30 in good health. CDR3s include the opening cysteine and the closing phenylalanine or tryptophan. The order of the fields is J gene, V gene, clone size, D gene, CDR3 DNA, CDR3 protein. A D gene is named only where the DNA matches it firmly. Clone size appears in some rows only: once, few, many, or a class for an expanded clone.

j_call: TRBJ1-6
v_call: TRBV7-9
clone_size: once
d_call: .
cdr3_nt: TGTGCCAGCAGCTCCGGCCCGGGAAATTCACCCCTCCACTTT
cdr3_aa: CASSSGPGNSPLHF

j_call: TRBJ2-5
v_call: TRBV4-1
clone_size: .
d_call: TRBD2
cdr3_nt: TGCGCCAGCAGCCGTAAGCGGGGGGTTCAAGAGACCCAGTACTTC
cdr3_aa: CASSRKRGVQETQYF

j_call: TRBJ1-1
v_call: TRBV5-1
clone_size: .
d_call: .
cdr3_nt: TGCGCCAGCAGCTTGGGGCAGGGGAGCACTGAAGCTTTCTTT
cdr3_aa: CASSLGQGSTEAFF

j_call: TRBJ1-1
v_call: TRBV27
clone_size: .
d_call: .
cdr3_nt: TGTGCCAGCAGTTTAGGCACAGGTCCCCGGGAAGCTTTCTTT
cdr3_aa: CASSLGTGPREAFF

j_call: TRBJ1-1
v_call: TRBV15
clone_size: once
d_call: .
cdr3_nt: TGTGCCACGTTCCAAACTGAAGCTTTCTTT
cdr3_aa: CATFQTEAFF

j_call: TRBJ2-2
v_call: TRBV7-6
clone_size: once
d_call: TRBD1
cdr3_nt: TGTGCCAGCAGCCCACGGGACAGGGGCACCGGGGAGCTGTTTTTT
cdr3_aa: CASSPRDRGTGELFF

j_call: TRBJ1-4
v_call: TRBV18
clone_size: .
d_call: TRBD1
cdr3_nt: TGTGCCAGCTCACCCCTGGCAGGGGGCGAGACAACTAATGAAAAACTGTTTTTT
cdr3_aa: CASSPLAGGETTNEKLFF

j_call: TRBJ2-5
v_call: TRBV9
clone_size: .
d_call: TRBD2
cdr3_nt: TGTGCCAGCAGCCCGCGGCAAGCGGGGGTGGAGACCCAGTACTTC
cdr3_aa: CASSPRQAGVETQYF

j_call: TRBJ2-7
v_call: TRBV7-9
clone_size: .
d_call: .
cdr3_nt: TGTGCCAGCAGCCCAACAACTGGCAAGAGCTCCTACGAGCAGTACTTC
cdr3_aa: CASSPTTGKSSYEQYF

j_call: TRBJ2-3
v_call: TRBV7-9
clone_size: once
d_call: .
cdr3_nt: TGTGCCAGCAGCCGAACGTCCCAAACGGGACTTTACACAGATACGCAGTATTTT
cdr3_aa: CASSRTSQTGLYTDTQYF

j_call: TRBJ2-2
v_call: TRBV4-2
clone_size: .
d_call: TRBD2
cdr3_nt: TGTGCCAGCAGCCTAGGACTAGCGGGGGGGATCTCGAACACCGGGGAGCTGTTTTTT
cdr3_aa: CASSLGLAGGISNTGELFF

j_call: TRBJ2-7
v_call: TRBV27
clone_size: .
d_call: .
cdr3_nt: TGTGCCAGCAGATTACAGGGTAACCCTAGCTACGAGCAGTACTTC
cdr3_aa: CASRLQGNPSYEQYF

j_call: TRBJ2-5
v_call: TRBV4-1
clone_size: .
d_call: TRBD2
cdr3_nt: TGCGCCAGCAGCCGCATAGCGGGAGAATCAGAGACCCAGTACTTC
cdr3_aa: CASSRIAGESETQYF

j_call: TRBJ2-1
v_call: TRBV15
clone_size: few
d_call: .
cdr3_nt: TGTGCCACCAGCAGAGGAAGCAATGAGCAGTTCTTC
cdr3_aa: CATSRGSNEQFF

j_call: TRBJ1-1
v_call: TRBV5-1
clone_size: .
d_call: .
cdr3_nt: TGCGCCAGCAGCTTGAAGGAGGGCAGAACTGAAGCTTTCTTT
cdr3_aa: CASSLKEGRTEAFF

j_call: TRBJ1-5
v_call: TRBV19
clone_size: few
d_call: TRBD1
cdr3_nt: TGTGCCAGTAGTTGGGGACAGGGGAATCAGCCCCAGCATTTT
cdr3_aa: CASSWGQGNQPQHF

j_call: TRBJ1-6
v_call: TRBV9
clone_size: .
d_call: .
cdr3_nt: TGTGCCAGCAGCGGTGGTAATTCACCCCTCCACTTT
cdr3_aa: CASSGGNSPLHF

j_call: TRBJ2-1
v_call: TRBV7-7
clone_size: .
d_call: TRBD2
cdr3_nt: TGTGCTAGCAGCTTAGGTCCCGGACTAGCGGGGGGAAGTGAGCAGTTCTTC
cdr3_aa: CASSLGPGLAGGSEQFF

j_call: TRBJ2-7
v_call: TRBV21-1
clone_size: .
d_call: .
cdr3_nt: TGTGCCAGCAGCAAAGTGGAGGCGGGAGGTAGCGAGCAGTACTTC
cdr3_aa: CASSKVEAGGSEQYF

j_call: TRBJ2-3
v_call: TRBV7-6
clone_size: .
d_call: .
cdr3_nt: TGTGCCAGCAGCTTAGCGGCAGGTGGGGGCACAGATACGCAGTATTTT
cdr3_aa: CASSLAAGGGTDTQYF

j_call: TRBJ2-3
v_call: TRBV7-6
clone_size: .
d_call: .
cdr3_nt: TGTGCCAGCAGCCCCCGGGTGTCGCCCCGTGAGACAGATACGCAGTATTTT
cdr3_aa: CASSPRVSPRETDTQYF

j_call: TRBJ2-2
v_call: TRBV9
clone_size: .
d_call: TRBD1
cdr3_nt: TGTGCCAGCAGCCTTCACAGGGGGCCTAACACCGGGGAGCTGTTTTTT
cdr3_aa: CASSLHRGPNTGELFF

j_call: TRBJ2-7
v_call: TRBV4-1
clone_size: once
d_call: .
cdr3_nt: TGCGCCAGCAGCCAAGTAGCAGGCTTAAGGAGCTCCTACGAGCAGTACTTC
cdr3_aa: CASSQVAGLRSSYEQYF

j_call: TRBJ2-1
v_call: TRBV2
clone_size: .
d_call: TRBD1
cdr3_nt: TGTGCCAGCAGTGACCCGGACAGGTCACCTTACAATGAGCAGTTCTTC
cdr3_aa: CASSDPDRSPYNEQFF

j_call: TRBJ2-5
v_call: TRBV28
clone_size: .
d_call: .
cdr3_nt: TGTGCCAGCAGTTTATCCAGGGTGGAGACCCAGTACTTC
cdr3_aa: CASSLSRVETQYF

j_call: TRBJ2-2
v_call: TRBV28
clone_size: .
d_call: .
cdr3_nt: TGTGCCAGCAGCCCTGGTCCCATCGGGTCCGGGGAGCTGTTTTTT
cdr3_aa: CASSPGPIGSGELFF

j_call: TRBJ1-2
v_call: TRBV29-1
clone_size: few
d_call: .
cdr3_nt: TGCAGCGTTCGCGCCCCGGCAGGAAAGGGGAACTATGGCTACACCTTC
cdr3_aa: CSVRAPAGKGNYGYTF

j_call: TRBJ2-7
v_call: TRBV6-6
clone_size: .
d_call: .
cdr3_nt: TGTGCCAGCAGTCCGGACAGTTCCTACGAGCAGTACTTC
cdr3_aa: CASSPDSSYEQYF

j_call: TRBJ1-1
v_call: TRBV19
clone_size: few
d_call: .
cdr3_nt: TGTGCCAGTAGTATGGTGCCGAACACTGAAGCTTTCTTT
cdr3_aa: CASSMVPNTEAFF

j_call: TRBJ1-5
v_call: TRBV7-8
clone_size: .
d_call: .
cdr3_nt: TGTGCCAGCAGCTTAGCGTGGGGGGGAGATCAGCCCCAGCATTTT
cdr3_aa: CASSLAWGGDQPQHF

j_call: TRBJ1-5
v_call: TRBV6-5
clone_size: once
d_call: .
cdr3_nt: TGTGCCAGCAGTTACCAGAGCAATCAGCCCCAGCATTTT
cdr3_aa: CASSYQSNQPQHF

j_call: TRBJ1-4
v_call: TRBV10-2
clone_size: few
d_call: TRBD1
cdr3_nt: TGCGCCAGCAGTCGCATACAGGGGGAATCGGAAAAACTGTTTTTT
cdr3_aa: CASSRIQGESEKLFF

j_call: TRBJ2-5
v_call: TRBV27
clone_size: .
d_call: TRBD1
cdr3_nt: TGTGCCAGCAGTTTCGGACAGGGCGGTGAGACCCAGTACTTC
cdr3_aa: CASSFGQGGETQYF

j_call: TRBJ2-6
v_call: TRBV15
clone_size: .
d_call: .
cdr3_nt: TGTGCCACCTTAGAACCTCTAAGCTCTGGGGCCAACGTCCTGACTTTC
cdr3_aa: CATLEPLSSGANVLTF

j_call: TRBJ2-5
v_call: TRBV7-9
clone_size: .
d_call: .
cdr3_nt: TGTGCCAGCAGCTTAAAGGGATTTGGAGAGACCCAGTACTTC
cdr3_aa: CASSLKGFGETQYF

j_call: TRBJ2-3
v_call: TRBV4-1
clone_size: .
d_call: .
cdr3_nt: TGCGCCAGCAGCCAAGTCAGCCGCACAGATACGCAGTATTTT
cdr3_aa: CASSQVSRTDTQYF

j_call: TRBJ1-2
v_call: TRBV14
clone_size: .
d_call: TRBD1
cdr3_nt: TGTGCCAGCAGCCAAGGGGGACAGTATGGCTACACCTTC
cdr3_aa: CASSQGGQYGYTF

j_call: TRBJ1-5
v_call: TRBV28
clone_size: .
d_call: TRBD1
cdr3_nt: TGTGCCAGCAGCGAGGACAGGGTTAGTAGCAATCAGCCCCAGCATTTT
cdr3_aa: CASSEDRVSSNQPQHF

j_call: TRBJ2-5
v_call: TRBV6-6
clone_size: few
d_call: TRBD1
cdr3_nt: TGTGCCAGCACCTCGGACAGGTCCCCTGTAAGAACCCAGTACTTC
cdr3_aa: CASTSDRSPVRTQYF

j_call: TRBJ2-7
v_call: TRBV6-5
clone_size: .
d_call: .
cdr3_nt: TGTGCCAGCAGTACCTCAGGGAACGAGCAGTACTTC
cdr3_aa: CASSTSGNEQYF

j_call: TRBJ2-2
v_call: TRBV7-6
clone_size: .
d_call: .
cdr3_nt: TGTGCCAGCAGCTTAGGGACTGGGGCGGGACCCGGGGAGCTGTTTTTT
cdr3_aa: CASSLGTGAGPGELFF

j_call: TRBJ2-7
v_call: TRBV11-2
clone_size: once
d_call: .
cdr3_nt: TGTGCCAGCAGCTTAGAGGAGTCCTACGAGCAGTACTTC
cdr3_aa: CASSLEESYEQYF

j_call: TRBJ1-1
v_call: TRBV30
clone_size: .
d_call: .
cdr3_nt: TGTGCCTGGATGGGGATAGGGAACACTGAAGCTTTCTTT
cdr3_aa: CAWMGIGNTEAFF

j_call: TRBJ1-4
v_call: TRBV28
clone_size: .
d_call: TRBD1
cdr3_nt: TGTGCCAGCAGTTGGATGACAGGGCGAGAGGAAAAACTGTTTTTT
cdr3_aa: CASSWMTGREEKLFF

j_call: TRBJ2-2
v_call: TRBV4-1
clone_size: few
d_call: .
cdr3_nt: TGCGCCAGCAGCCAAGGTTTCCTAGGGGAGCTGTTTTTT
cdr3_aa: CASSQGFLGELFF

j_call: TRBJ1-1
v_call: TRBV28
clone_size: .
d_call: .
cdr3_nt: TGTGCCAGCAGTTTGGGCCCCACTGAAGCTTTCTTT
cdr3_aa: CASSLGPTEAFF